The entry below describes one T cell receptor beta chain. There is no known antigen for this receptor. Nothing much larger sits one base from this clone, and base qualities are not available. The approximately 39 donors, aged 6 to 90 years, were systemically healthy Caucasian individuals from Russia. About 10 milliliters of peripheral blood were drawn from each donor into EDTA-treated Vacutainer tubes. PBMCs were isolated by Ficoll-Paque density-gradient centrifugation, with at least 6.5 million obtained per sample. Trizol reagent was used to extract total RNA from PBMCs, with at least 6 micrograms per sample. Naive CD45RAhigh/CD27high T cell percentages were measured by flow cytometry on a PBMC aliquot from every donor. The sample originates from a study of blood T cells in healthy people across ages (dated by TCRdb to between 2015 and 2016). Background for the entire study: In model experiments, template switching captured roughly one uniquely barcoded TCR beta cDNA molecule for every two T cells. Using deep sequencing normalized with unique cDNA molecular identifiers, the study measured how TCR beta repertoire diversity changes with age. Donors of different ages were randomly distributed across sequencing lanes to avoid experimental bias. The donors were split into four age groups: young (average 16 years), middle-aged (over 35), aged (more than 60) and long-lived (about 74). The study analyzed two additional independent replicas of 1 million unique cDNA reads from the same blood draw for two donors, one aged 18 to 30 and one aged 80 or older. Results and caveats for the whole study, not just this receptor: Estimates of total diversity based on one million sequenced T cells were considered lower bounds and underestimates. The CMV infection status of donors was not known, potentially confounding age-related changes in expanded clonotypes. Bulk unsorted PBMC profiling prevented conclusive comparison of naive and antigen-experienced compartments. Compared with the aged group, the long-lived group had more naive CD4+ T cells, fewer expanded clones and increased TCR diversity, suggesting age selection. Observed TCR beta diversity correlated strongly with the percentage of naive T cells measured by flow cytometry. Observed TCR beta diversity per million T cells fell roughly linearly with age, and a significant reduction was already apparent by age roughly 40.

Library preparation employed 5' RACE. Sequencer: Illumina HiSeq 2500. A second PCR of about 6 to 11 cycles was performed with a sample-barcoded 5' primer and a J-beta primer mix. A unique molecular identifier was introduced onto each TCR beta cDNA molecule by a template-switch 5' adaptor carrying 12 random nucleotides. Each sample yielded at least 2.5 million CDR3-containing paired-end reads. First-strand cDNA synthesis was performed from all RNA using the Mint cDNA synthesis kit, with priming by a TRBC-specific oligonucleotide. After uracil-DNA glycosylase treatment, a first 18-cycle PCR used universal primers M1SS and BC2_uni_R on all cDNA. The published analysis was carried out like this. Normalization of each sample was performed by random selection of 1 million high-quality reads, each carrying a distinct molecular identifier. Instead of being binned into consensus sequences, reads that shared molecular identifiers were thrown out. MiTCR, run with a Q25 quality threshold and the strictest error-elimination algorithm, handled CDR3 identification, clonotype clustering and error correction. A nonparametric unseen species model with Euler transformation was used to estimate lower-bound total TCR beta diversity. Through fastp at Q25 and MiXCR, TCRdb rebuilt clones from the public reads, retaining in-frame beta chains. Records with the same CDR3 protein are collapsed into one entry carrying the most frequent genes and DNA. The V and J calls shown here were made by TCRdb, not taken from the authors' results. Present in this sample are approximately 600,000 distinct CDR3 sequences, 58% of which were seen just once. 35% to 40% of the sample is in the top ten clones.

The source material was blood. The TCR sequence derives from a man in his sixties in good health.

The sequence in DNA is TGTGCCAGCGGGACAGTCACCAAAAACATTCAGTACTTC. It translates as CASGTVTKNIQYF. The chain is made from TRBV12-3 or TRBV12-4 and TRBJ2-4, with 7 junctional bases fitting TRBD1. Measured from the cysteine to the phenylalanine, the CDR3 is 13 residues long. Only CDR3 DNA remains: 39 bases, in frame from the first base. Trimmed from V: 8 bases; trimmed from J: 2 bases; junction bases lacking a gene match: 3.